The present T cell receptor beta chain was sequenced within a study of CD8 T cells in ankylosing spondylitis. CDR3 length equals 14 residues. Germline CDR1 reads MGHRA; CDR2 reads YSYEKL. V gave up 0 bases and J gave up 0 bases, with 5 bases separating them. Overall study findings and caveats: The study identified a TCR beta motif of eight highly homologous variants that appeared characteristic of ankylosing spondylitis blood.

This clonotype occurred many times. Its target is not known. Using its own MiXCR run on the 5' RACE reads, TCRdb lists one record per CDR3 protein. The repertoire holds fewer than 650,000 distinct CDR3 sequences, with about 13% as singletons. This receptor was identified in a male donor with ankylosing spondylitis. The chain joins TRBV4-1 to TRBJ2-5; no firm D call. The sample consisted of blood, either unsorted or a sorted T cell fraction (not recorded which). CDR3 nucleotides: TGCGCCAGCAGCCAAGATCCGGACCAAGAGACCCAGTACTTC. Amino acid sequence: CASSQDPDQETQYF.